This T cell receptor beta chain was observed in a study of T-cell memory formation after mild COVID-19. After 5'RACE with constant-segment primers, TCR alpha and TCR beta cDNA libraries carrying sample barcodes and UMIs were obtained. TCRdb analysed the 5' RACE reads with MiXCR anew, one entry per CDR3 protein. The table lists under 350,000 distinct CDR3 sequences, 15% to 20% of them singletons. This CDR3 is 14 amino acids long. Per the germline V gene, CDR1 is SGHTA and CDR2 is FQGNSA. This clonotype was picked up one time. Germline and junction disagree at one end, which may indicate a read error. The sequencing sample was made of PBMCs or a T cell subset sorted from them (not recorded which). J is TRBJ1-1 and V is TRBV7-2, with D possibly TRBD1 on 6 matching bases. The sequence came from a man between 18 and 35 years old who had mild COVID-19 (a few samples of this study predate the infection). Cell type and time point are not known. The CDR3 DNA is TGTGCCGGCAGCCCTCAGGGGTACAACACTGAAGCTTTCTTT. Its translation: CAGSPQGYNTEAFF.